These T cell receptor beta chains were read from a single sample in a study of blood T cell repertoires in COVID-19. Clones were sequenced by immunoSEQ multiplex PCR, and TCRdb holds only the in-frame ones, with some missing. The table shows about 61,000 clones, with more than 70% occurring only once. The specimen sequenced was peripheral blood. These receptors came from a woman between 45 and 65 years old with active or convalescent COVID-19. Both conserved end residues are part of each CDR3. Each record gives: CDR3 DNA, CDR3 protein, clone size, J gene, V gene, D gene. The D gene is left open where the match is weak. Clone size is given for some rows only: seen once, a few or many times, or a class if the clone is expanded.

CDR3 DNA: TGTGCTAGTGGTTTGAGTCAGAGGCTCAATGAGCAGTTCTTC
CDR3 protein: CASGLSQRLNEQFF
clone size: -
J gene: TRBJ2-1
V gene: TRBV12-5
D gene: -

CDR3 DNA: TGTGCCAGCAGTTTAACACGGGGATCTGAAGCTTTCTTT
CDR3 protein: CASSLTRGSEAFF
clone size: once
J gene: TRBJ1-1
V gene: TRBV27
D gene: -

CDR3 DNA: TGTGCCAGCAGTGGAGCTAGCGGGAGGGAGACCCAGTACTTC
CDR3 protein: CASSGASGRETQYF
clone size: -
J gene: TRBJ2-5
V gene: TRBV2
D gene: TRBD2

CDR3 DNA: TGTGCTAGCAGTCCTCGGGAGATTGGGCTCGGAGAGACCCAGTACTTC
CDR3 protein: CASSPREIGLGETQYF
clone size: medium-sized
J gene: TRBJ2-5
V gene: TRBV7-7
D gene: -

CDR3 DNA: TGCGCCAGCAGCCAAGCAAGCGGGGAGCCTTACAATGAGCAGTTCTTC
CDR3 protein: CASSQASGEPYNEQFF
clone size: -
J gene: TRBJ2-1
V gene: TRBV4-1
D gene: TRBD2

CDR3 DNA: TGCAGCGCCCTGTTGGGGGGGACCACAGATACGCAGTATTTT
CDR3 protein: CSALLGGTTDTQYF
clone size: -
J gene: TRBJ2-3
V gene: TRBV29-1
D gene: TRBD2

CDR3 DNA: TGTGCCAGCAATATAGGACTAGCGGACCGGGGAAGGTCGGGCTACAATGAGCAGTTCTTC
CDR3 protein: CASNIGLADRGRSGYNEQFF
clone size: -
J gene: TRBJ2-1
V gene: TRBV21-1
D gene: -

CDR3 DNA: TGTGCCAGCAGTTTGCAGGGGGCGTTGGTCGGGGGGCAGCCCCAGCATTTT
CDR3 protein: CASSLQGALVGGQPQHF
clone size: -
J gene: TRBJ1-5
V gene: TRBV27
D gene: TRBD1

CDR3 DNA: TGCGCCAGCAGAGAACAGGGGCCGTCTTGGCAGTACTTC
CDR3 protein: CASREQGPSWQYF
clone size: -
J gene: TRBJ2-7
V gene: TRBV10-2
D gene: TRBD1

CDR3 DNA: TGCGCCAGCAGCTTGGTGGTCAGCCCGGGGTATGGCTACACCTTC
CDR3 protein: CASSLVVSPGYGYTF
clone size: -
J gene: TRBJ1-2
V gene: TRBV5-1
D gene: -

CDR3 DNA: TGTGCCAGCAGTGACAGAAACTATGGCTACACCTTC
CDR3 protein: CASSDRNYGYTF
clone size: -
J gene: TRBJ1-2
V gene: TRBV2
D gene: -

CDR3 DNA: TGCGCCAGCAGCCCCCCGACTAGCGGGAGGTATAATGAGCAGTTCTTC
CDR3 protein: CASSPPTSGRYNEQFF
clone size: -
J gene: TRBJ2-1
V gene: TRBV5-1
D gene: TRBD2

CDR3 DNA: TGTGCCAGCATTCAGGACTCTGGAAACACCATATATTTT
CDR3 protein: CASIQDSGNTIYF
clone size: -
J gene: TRBJ1-3
V gene: TRBV6-4
D gene: -

CDR3 DNA: TGTGCCAGCAGCTCACCGGGGTTTGAAGCTTTCTTT
CDR3 protein: CASSSPGFEAFF
clone size: -
J gene: TRBJ1-1
V gene: TRBV5-6
D gene: -

CDR3 DNA: TGTGCCAGCAGCCAAGATCCCCTGGGACTAGCGGAGCCCCTAGCCAAAAACATTCAGTACTTC
CDR3 protein: CASSQDPLGLAEPLAKNIQYF
clone size: -
J gene: TRBJ2-4
V gene: TRBV4-2
D gene: TRBD2

CDR3 DNA: TGTGCCAGCAGTTACTCGCGACTAGAGGGCGAGCAGTACTTC
CDR3 protein: CASSYSRLEGEQYF
clone size: -
J gene: TRBJ2-7
V gene: TRBV6-2/TRBV6-3
D gene: -

CDR3 DNA: TGTGCCAGCAGCGCGGGTCCAGCCTATGGCTACACCTTC
CDR3 protein: CASSAGPAYGYTF
clone size: -
J gene: TRBJ1-2
V gene: TRBV5-6
D gene: -

CDR3 DNA: TGTGCCAGCAGCCAAGAATTAGCGGGGGGCGGAAAACTGTTTTTT
CDR3 protein: CASSQELAGGGKLFF
clone size: -
J gene: TRBJ1-4
V gene: TRBV4-2
D gene: -

CDR3 DNA: TGTGCCAGCAGGGATAGCGGGAGAGGGTCCTACAATGAGCAGTTCTTC
CDR3 protein: CASRDSGRGSYNEQFF
clone size: -
J gene: TRBJ2-1
V gene: TRBV3-1/TRBV3-2
D gene: TRBD2

CDR3 DNA: TGTGCCAGCAGCCTAGGGGGGGGAGGTCAGCCCCAGCATTTT
CDR3 protein: CASSLGGGGQPQHF
clone size: -
J gene: TRBJ1-5
V gene: TRBV7-9
D gene: -

CDR3 DNA: TGTGCCAGCAGCCTACACGGGACAGGGGTTACTGAAGCTTTCTTT
CDR3 protein: CASSLHGTGVTEAFF
clone size: -
J gene: TRBJ1-1
V gene: TRBV7-2
D gene: TRBD1

CDR3 DNA: TGTGCCAGCAGCCGAGTAGCGGGAGGGCCCTACGAGCAGTACTTC
CDR3 protein: CASSRVAGGPYEQYF
clone size: -
J gene: TRBJ2-7
V gene: TRBV5-4
D gene: TRBD2

CDR3 DNA: TGTGCCAGCAGCCCATTGCGGAGTAACACTGAAGCTTTCTTT
CDR3 protein: CASSPLRSNTEAFF
clone size: few
J gene: TRBJ1-1
V gene: TRBV3-1/TRBV3-2
D gene: -

CDR3 DNA: TGTGCCAGTATTGCCCGGTCGGGACAGGGGAACACTGAAGCTTTCTTT
CDR3 protein: CASIARSGQGNTEAFF
clone size: few
J gene: TRBJ1-1
V gene: TRBV19
D gene: TRBD1